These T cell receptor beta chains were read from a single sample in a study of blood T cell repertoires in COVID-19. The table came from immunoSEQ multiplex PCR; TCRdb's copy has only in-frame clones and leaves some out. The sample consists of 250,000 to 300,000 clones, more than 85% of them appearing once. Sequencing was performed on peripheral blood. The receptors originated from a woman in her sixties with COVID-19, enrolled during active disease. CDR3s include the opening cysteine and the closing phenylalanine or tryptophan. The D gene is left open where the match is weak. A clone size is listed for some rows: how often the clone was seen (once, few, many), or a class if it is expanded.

CASYRDSGEKLFF TGTGCCAGTTACCGGGACAGCGGGGAAAAACTGTTTTTT NA TRBD1 TRBJ1-4 TRBV2
CATSRDNRGPYGYTF TGTGCCACCAGCAGGGATAACAGGGGGCCCTATGGCTACACCTTC NA TRBD1 TRBJ1-2 TRBV15
CAWSVRLSTNEKLFF TGTGCCTGGAGTGTAAGACTATCAACTAATGAAAAACTGTTTTTT NA NA TRBJ1-4 TRBV30
CASSRPTTSDTQYF TGTGCCAGCAGCAGACCGACTACGTCAGATACGCAGTATTTT NA NA TRBJ2-3 TRBV7-9
CASSFLRGNTGELFF TGTGCCAGCAGCTTTTTACGAGGAAACACCGGGGAGCTGTTTTTT NA NA TRBJ2-2 TRBV5-8
CASSLTGYEKLFF TGTGCCAGCAGTTTAACAGGGTACGAAAAACTGTTTTTT NA NA TRBJ1-4 TRBV12-3/TRBV12-4
CASSFGTSGTWSTDTQYF TGTGCCAGCAGCTTCGGGACTAGCGGGACGTGGAGCACAGATACGCAGTATTTT NA TRBD2 TRBJ2-3 TRBV7-2
CASSSGTGNTGELFF TGCGCCAGCAGCTCTGGGACAGGGAACACCGGGGAGCTGTTTTTT NA TRBD1 TRBJ2-2 TRBV5-1
CASSSGLAGAVETQYF TGTGCCAGCAGCTCGGGACTAGCGGGAGCAGTGGAGACCCAGTACTTC NA TRBD2 TRBJ2-5 TRBV7-6
CASIPRGRNYGYTF TGTGCCAGCATCCCGCGGGGACGGAACTATGGCTACACCTTC NA NA TRBJ1-2 TRBV27
CASRRGLAGVNTGELFF TGTGCCAGCAGGAGGGGACTAGCGGGAGTGAACACCGGGGAGCTGTTTTTT few TRBD2 TRBJ2-2 TRBV3-1/TRBV3-2
CASSPPGLATDEQYF TGTGCCAGCAGTCCACCGGGACTAGCTACCGACGAGCAGTACTTC NA TRBD2 TRBJ2-7 TRBV6-2/TRBV6-3
CASSPQGGLDEQFF TGTGCCAGTAGTCCCCAAGGGGGCCTAGATGAGCAGTTCTTC NA TRBD1 TRBJ2-1 TRBV19
CASSTGGLAGLLGEQYF TGTGCCAGCAGCACCGGAGGACTAGCGGGACTTCTAGGAGAGCAGTACTTC few TRBD2 TRBJ2-7 TRBV7-9
CASGFGGQGRGGELFF TGTGCTAGTGGTTTTGGGGGACAGGGGAGAGGCGGGGAGCTGTTTTTT NA TRBD1 TRBJ2-2 TRBV12-5
CASSFWTSGRLYEQFF TGTGCCAGCAGCTTTTGGACTAGCGGGAGATTGTATGAGCAGTTCTTC NA TRBD2 TRBJ2-1 TRBV7-2
CAWSVGDEQYF TGTGCCTGGAGTGTAGGGGACGAGCAGTACTTC NA NA TRBJ2-7 TRBV30
CATSDPRLGFQFF TGTGCCACCAGTGATCCTCGACTTGGTTTCCAGTTCTTC NA NA TRBJ2-1 TRBV24-1
CASSPRNMGTGNKETQYF TGTGCCAGCAGCCCCCGGAATATGGGGACAGGGAACAAAGAGACCCAGTACTTC NA TRBD1 TRBJ2-5 TRBV6-2/TRBV6-3
CASSSTGPQETQYF TGTGCCAGCAGCTCCACAGGGCCCCAAGAGACCCAGTACTTC NA NA TRBJ2-5 TRBV7-8
CASSTRSGAYEQYF TGTGCCAGTAGTACTAGAAGTGGAGCTTACGAGCAGTACTTC once NA TRBJ2-7 TRBV19
CASSLPGTGHYEQYF TGTGCCAGCAGTTTACCAGGGACAGGTCACTACGAGCAGTACTTC NA TRBD1 TRBJ2-7 TRBV28
CASSAAAAGGRTEQFF TGTGCCAGCAGCGCCGCAGCGGCGGGCGGGAGGACTGAGCAGTTCTTC NA TRBD2 TRBJ2-1 TRBV6-4
CASSSRQGATEAFF TGTGCCAGCAGTTCTCGACAGGGAGCCACTGAAGCTTTCTTT NA TRBD1 TRBJ1-1 TRBV27
CAGRTSGGNEQFF TGTGCCGGGAGGACTAGCGGGGGCAATGAGCAGTTCTTC NA TRBD2 TRBJ2-1 TRBV30